These 2 T cell receptor beta chains were all obtained from the same sample, sequenced in a study of PD-1 blockade in mismatch repair-deficient tumors. TCRdb's copy holds only in-frame clones and misses some; the assay was immunoSEQ multiplex PCR. The data contain under 150,000 clones, about 85% of them seen just once; the ten biggest clones take up approximately 12%. Sequences were derived from peripheral blood, sampled 44 weeks after starting pembrolizumab. Receptors originate from an adult with mismatch repair-deficient cancer.

This CDR3 is CASSFSSGQGGYEQYF. CDR3 sequence (DNA): TGTGCCAGCAGTTTTTCATCCGGACAGGGGGGGTACGAGCAGTACTTC. The V call is TRBV27, the J call TRBJ2-7, with TRBD1 matching 10 bases. Germline assignment: CDR1 MNHEY and CDR2 SMNVEV (reference sequence). The J segment lost 4 bases and the V segment lost 3 bases, leaving 9 bases of the junction unmatched. This CDR3 contains 16 residues.

This chain connects TRBV11-2 to TRBJ2-7; no firm D call. Trimming removed 3 bases from V and 4 bases from J, with 7 bases in between. In germline, CDR1 is SGHAT, CDR2 FQNNGV. The CDR3 length is 12 residues. The CDR3 spells CASSLQVYEQYF. For the CDR3, the DNA is TGTGCCAGCAGCTTGCAGGTTTACGAGCAGTACTTC.